A selection of T cell receptor beta chains follows, all from one sample in a study of lymphopenia after photon versus proton radiotherapy. Repertoires were generated with immunoSEQ multiplex PCR, while TCRdb's copy carries only in-frame clones and drops some. The table has several thousand clones, 81% seen once. The sequences come from peripheral blood, collected from a patient treated with photon-based radiotherapy. The source of these receptors is a man aged 30-40 years with gastric cancer. Both conserved end residues are part of each CDR3. D genes are given only for firm matches. A row's size may be missing; if present it is once, few, many or a size class.

>TRBJ2-5|-|-|TRBV5-1
TGCGCCAGCAACAAAGACGGTTTCCAAGAGACCCAGTACTTC
CASNKDGFQETQYF
>TRBJ2-4|-|-|TRBV4-1
TGCGCCAGCAGCCAAGTAACGGAGAAGAACATTCAGTACTTC
CASSQVTEKNIQYF
>TRBJ1-1|-|-|TRBV9
TGTGCCAGCAGCGTAGATGGAGGAGGAGCTTTCTTT
CASSVDGGGAFF
>TRBJ2-1|-|-|TRBV11-1
TGTGCCAGCAGCTCAAGCCGGGACAGCGGGGAGCAGTTCTTC
CASSSSRDSGEQFF
>TRBJ2-1|-|TRBD2|TRBV10-2
TGCGCCGCAGGGACTAGCCAGGTCGGTGAGCAGTTCTTC
CAAGTSQVGEQFF
>TRBJ2-1|medium-sized|-|TRBV4-2
TGTGCCAGCAGCCAAGAGGCGTCCTACAATGAGCAGTTCTTC
CASSQEASYNEQFF
>TRBJ2-7|-|-|TRBV11-1
TGTGCCAGCTCAGAGGGGGAGTTCGCCTCCTACGAGCAGTACTTC
CASSEGEFASYEQYF
>TRBJ2-2|-|-|TRBV11-3
TGTGCCAGCAGCTTGCGGGCCGCAGCCCCAACCGGGGAGCTGTTTTTT
CASSLRAAAPTGELFF
>TRBJ2-2|once|-|TRBV4-2
TGTGCCAGCAGCTTGGTAGACGGCACCGGGGAGCTGTTTTTT
CASSLVDGTGELFF
>TRBJ1-5|once|-|TRBV15
TGTGCCACCAGCAGGGTCAGCAATCAGCCCCAGCATTTT
CATSRVSNQPQHF
>TRBJ2-5|-|-|TRBV18
TGTGCCAGCGTTAGGGCCCATCAAGAGACCCAGTACTTC
CASVRAHQETQYF
>TRBJ1-5|-|TRBD1|TRBV4-2
TGTGCCAGCAGCCAAGATCCCGCGGCAGGGGGTTATCAGCCCCAGCATTTT
CASSQDPAAGGYQPQHF
>TRBJ1-1|-|TRBD1|TRBV2
TGTGCCAGCAGTCGGACAGGGAACACTGAAGCTTTCTTT
CASSRTGNTEAFF
>TRBJ2-4|-|TRBD2|TRBV28
TGTGCCAGCAATATGGGAGGGAAAAACATTCAGTACTTC
CASNMGGKNIQYF
>TRBJ1-1|-|-|TRBV19
TGTGCCAGTACCCCGGGACAAGACACTGAAGCTTTCTTT
CASTPGQDTEAFF
>TRBJ1-5|-|TRBD1|TRBV27
TGTGCCAGCAGGGGGACAGGGTATAACAATCAGCCCCAGCATTTT
CASRGTGYNNQPQHF
>TRBJ1-6|-|-|TRBV7-9
TGTGCCAGTACATCAGAGGGTTCACCCCTCCACTTT
CASTSEGSPLHF
>TRBJ2-7|-|-|TRBV27
TGTGCCAGCAGCCCTCTGGGGGGCGCGTACGAGCAGTACTTC
CASSPLGGAYEQYF
>TRBJ1-6|-|-|TRBV7-3
TGTGCCAGCAGCACAAATTCACCCCTCCACTTT
CASSTNSPLHF
>TRBJ2-5|few|-|TRBV28
TGTGCCAGCAGTTTGCAGGGCAGTAACCAAGAGACCCAGTACTTC
CASSLQGSNQETQYF
>TRBJ2-7|-|-|TRBV14
TGTGCCAGCAGCCAGTCGTACTCCTACGAGCAGTACTTC
CASSQSYSYEQYF
>TRBJ1-5|-|-|TRBV7-9
TGTGCCAGCAGCTCGGACTTTGCAGGGGCGCCCCAGCATTTT
CASSSDFAGAPQHF
>TRBJ1-5|once|-|TRBV6-1
TGTGCCAGCAGTGAGACACTATCTGGGCAGCCCCAGCATTTT
CASSETLSGQPQHF
>TRBJ2-5|-|TRBD2|TRBV6-6
TGTGCCAGCAGTTCGGGCGGGAGTGCAGGGGAGACCCAGTACTTC
CASSSGGSAGETQYF
>TRBJ1-5|once|-|TRBV5-7
TGTGCCAGCAGCGAAGGCGGGGGTCGCAATCAGCCCCAGCATTTT
CASSEGGGRNQPQHF
>TRBJ1-2|-|-|TRBV2
TGTGCCAGCAGTGAAGGCAAAGGGGGGTATGGCTACACCTTC
CASSEGKGGYGYTF
>TRBJ2-1|-|TRBD2|TRBV5-1
TGCGCCAGCAGCTCTAGCGGGGGCTCCTACAATGAGCAGTTCTTC
CASSSSGGSYNEQFF
>TRBJ2-1|-|-|TRBV11-2
TGTGCCAGCAGCTTAGATAGCCAGGGAGGCAATGAGCAGTTCTTC
CASSLDSQGGNEQFF
>TRBJ2-7|-|TRBD2|TRBV7-9
TGTGCCAGCAGCTTAGGGCGGGAGGCCGAGCAGTACTTC
CASSLGREAEQYF
>TRBJ2-1|-|TRBD2|TRBV4-3
TGCGCCAGCAGCCAAGATGGGACTAGCGTTTACAATGAGCAGTTCTTC
CASSQDGTSVYNEQFF
>TRBJ2-7|-|-|TRBV7-3
TGTGCCAGCAGTCCGGGCCTTGAGGGGGAGCAGTACTTC
CASSPGLEGEQYF
>TRBJ1-2|-|TRBD1|TRBV29-1
TGCAGCGTTACCCAGGGGGCCGGTAACGGCTACACCTTC
CSVTQGAGNGYTF
>TRBJ2-5|-|-|TRBV7-3
TGTGCCAGCAGCTCCACCCGTTCGGAGACCCAGTACTTC
CASSSTRSETQYF
>TRBJ2-7|few|TRBD2|TRBV13
TGTGCCAGCAGCTTACGGCGGGAGGGCCGAGAGCAGTACTTC
CASSLRREGREQYF
>TRBJ1-4|-|TRBD1|TRBV7-2
TGTGCCAGCAGTAAGGGGGCAGCAACTAATGAAAAACTGTTTTTT
CASSKGAATNEKLFF
>TRBJ2-3|-|TRBD2|TRBV5-1
TGCGCCAGCAGCTTGGACAGCGGGGTCCTCACAGATACGCAGTATTTT
CASSLDSGVLTDTQYF
>TRBJ2-3|few|-|TRBV6-6
TGTGCCAGCAGCTTGGGGGGGGCGAAAGATACGCAGTATTTT
CASSLGGAKDTQYF
>TRBJ2-6|once|-|TRBV19
TGTGCCAGTACTGAGGACAGTTTCTCTGGGGCCAACGTCCTGACTTTC
CASTEDSFSGANVLTF
>TRBJ1-6|-|-|TRBV9
TGTGCCAGCAGCCCGGCGGGGGGCTCCGGCCACTCCTATAATTCACCCCTCCACTTT
CASSPAGGSGHSYNSPLHF
>TRBJ2-2|-|-|TRBV18
TGTGCCAGCTCACCATACGCGGGACCTACGAACACCGGGGAGCTGTTTTTT
CASSPYAGPTNTGELFF
>TRBJ2-1|-|-|TRBV28
TGTGCCAGCTATACAGGCCCCCTGTCGGGGTTAGGGAATGAGCAGTTCTTC
CASYTGPLSGLGNEQFF
>TRBJ2-3|-|-|TRBV4-1
TGCGCCAGCAGCCGAGGGGGTACGCAGTATTTT
CASSRGGTQYF
>TRBJ1-2|-|-|TRBV28
TGTGCCAGCAGTTTAGGAGGTTATGGCTACACCTTC
CASSLGGYGYTF
>TRBJ2-1|-|TRBD2|TRBV11-3
TGTGCCAGCGTCACTAGCGGGATAAGCGGTGAGCAGTTCTTC
CASVTSGISGEQFF
>TRBJ1-1|-|-|TRBV5-4
TGTGCCAGCAGCTTGGTGCAGGGGAACACTGAAGCTTTCTTT
CASSLVQGNTEAFF
>TRBJ1-1|-|-|TRBV6-1
TGTGCCAGCAGTCATAGACCGATTTTGAACACTGAAGCTTTCTTT
CASSHRPILNTEAFF
>TRBJ2-1|-|TRBD2|TRBV9
TGTGCCAGCAGCGTGGGACTAGCGGTGGGGATCAATGAGCAGTTCTTC
CASSVGLAVGINEQFF